The rows below give T cell receptor beta chains drawn from one sample of a study of beta chain features in type 1 diabetes. Assay used: immunoSEQ multiplex PCR; TCRdb lists only in-frame clones, some missing. The data show hundreds of thousands of clones, with about a sixth seen just once and about 0.086% held by the top ten. Input material: naive CD4+ T cells from blood. The receptors originated from a man aged 18-30 years in good health. The CDR3 runs from the conserved cysteine through the conserved F or W.

V,J,CDR3
TRBV18,TRBJ2-5,CASSPMVSGAETQYF
TRBV7-2,TRBJ2-5,CASSLASAVETQYF
TRBV11-2,TRBJ2-7,CASSHRRIYEQYF
TRBV4-2,TRBJ1-1,CASSPPALNTEAFF
TRBV10-3,TRBJ1-1,CAISGLANTEAFF
TRBV28,TRBJ2-6,CASSLKAGGANVLTF
TRBV28,TRBJ2-3,CATTRGPTDTQYF
TRBV7-2,TRBJ2-3,CASSLDLPSRYF
TRBV5-4,TRBJ1-3,CASSASLGNTIYF
TRBV9,TRBJ1-2,CASAGNYGYTF
TRBV5-1,TRBJ2-1,CASSTPGQGYNEQFF
TRBV28,TRBJ2-6,CASSPPSRAGANVLTF
TRBV10-3,TRBJ2-2,CAIANGGQFSGELFF
TRBV18,TRBJ1-1,CASSPQGIVSTEAFF
TRBV5-1,TRBJ2-3,CASSLEVGGSASTDTQYF
TRBV20-1,TRBJ2-7,CSATLADEQYF
TRBV11-2,TRBJ2-3,CASSARDRGRADTQYF
TRBV27,TRBJ1-4,CASSPLSSGGEKLFF
TRBV6-6,TRBJ1-6,CASSDRGSYNSPLHF
TRBV9,TRBJ1-6,CASRESFSGSPLHF
TRBV2,TRBJ2-7,CASKSPAVSSYEQYF
TRBV10-3,TRBJ2-2,CAIHPGQGATGELFF
TRBV2,TRBJ2-5,CASSTGLAGLRVRETQYF
TRBV5-4,TRBJ1-4,CASSYGRPNEKLFF
TRBV7-3,TRBJ2-5,CASSSRGTSGRLETQYF
TRBV20-1,TRBJ1-2,CSPSVQFGYTF
TRBV9,TRBJ2-3,CASSVVGRTDDTQYF
TRBV18,TRBJ1-1,CASSPTIGGNTEAFF
TRBV1,TRBJ2-1,CTSSQNKSSGSSYNEQFF
TRBV15,TRBJ1-1,CATSRDRGLGKLNTEAFF
TRBV28,TRBJ1-1,CASSGGASMNTEAFF
TRBV28,TRBJ2-1,CASRVSYNEQFF
TRBV27,TRBJ1-4,CASSLRVSTNEKLFF
TRBV28,TRBJ1-2,CASSTTKYGYTF
TRBV4-3,TRBJ1-6,CASSQDLKEPWGYNSPLHF
TRBV7-8,TRBJ2-3,CASSSPGPRAQYF
TRBV4-1,TRBJ2-2,CASSQDRVVAGEWSTGELFF
TRBV28,TRBJ1-5,CASRSRQGTQPQHF
TRBV4-3,TRBJ2-3,CASSQDTSGSTDTQYF
TRBV2,TRBJ1-1,CASGRDRGPNTEAFF
TRBV9,TRBJ2-2,CASSVGTPNTGELFF
TRBV7-8,TRBJ2-2,CASSLEGPTGELFF